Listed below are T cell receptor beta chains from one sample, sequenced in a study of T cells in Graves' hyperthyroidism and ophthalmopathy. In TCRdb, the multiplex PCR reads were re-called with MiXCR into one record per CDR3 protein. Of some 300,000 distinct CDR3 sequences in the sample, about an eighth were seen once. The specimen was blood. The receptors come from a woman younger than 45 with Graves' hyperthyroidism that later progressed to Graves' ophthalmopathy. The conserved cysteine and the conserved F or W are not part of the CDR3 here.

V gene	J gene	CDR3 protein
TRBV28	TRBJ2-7	ASQNLLEGGVEQY
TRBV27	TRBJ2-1	ASSDSSSYNEQF
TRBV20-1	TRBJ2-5	SAREPGAETQY
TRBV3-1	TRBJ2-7	ASSQFNGRGEQY
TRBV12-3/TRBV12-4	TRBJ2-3	ASRDRGSTDTQY
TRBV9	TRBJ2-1	ASSVRGGEQF
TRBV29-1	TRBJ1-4	SAGEEKLF
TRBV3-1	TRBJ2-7	ASSQARISYEQY
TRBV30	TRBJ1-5	AWSEESNQPQH
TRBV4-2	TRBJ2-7	ASSPAASYEQY
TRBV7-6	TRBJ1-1	ASKWTRENTEAF
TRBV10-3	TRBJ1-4	AISPGRINEKLF
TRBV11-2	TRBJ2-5	ASSLGLPSVHLQY
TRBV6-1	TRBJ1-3	ASSEFWGGQGPGNTIY
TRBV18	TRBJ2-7	ASSLTGGNVYEQY
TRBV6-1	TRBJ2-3	ASGGGGISTDTQY
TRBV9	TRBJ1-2	ASSVKARDPEDNYGYT
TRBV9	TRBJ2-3	ASSVWAGVTDTQY
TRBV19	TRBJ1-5	ASSILSVSRGNQPQH
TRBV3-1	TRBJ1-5	ASSQGTGRGQPQH
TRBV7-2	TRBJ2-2	ASSLNRRQGAGLHAGELF
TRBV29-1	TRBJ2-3	SGRLAGSGTQY
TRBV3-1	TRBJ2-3	AGSHPGTSETDTQY
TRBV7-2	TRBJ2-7	ASSPRSGSSYEQY
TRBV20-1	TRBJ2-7	SASEVSYEQY
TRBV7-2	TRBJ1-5	ASTLTGAGSNQPQH
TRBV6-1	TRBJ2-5	ASSEARTVEETQY
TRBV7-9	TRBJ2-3	ASSLEAVTNTQY
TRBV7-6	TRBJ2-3	ASSLEGSDTQY
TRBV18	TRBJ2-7	ASSAGPGQGSNEQY
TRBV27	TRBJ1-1	ASSFPGQNTEAF
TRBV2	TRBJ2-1	ASSRQGATRNEQF
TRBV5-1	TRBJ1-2	ASQLGVIRQGDLKEYGYT
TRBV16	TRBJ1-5	ASSPTGLLAGGKEPQH
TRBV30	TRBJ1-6	AWAGQGSGLSPLH
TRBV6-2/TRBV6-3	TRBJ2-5	ASSPGQHQETQY
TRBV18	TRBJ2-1	ASPPGEGEQF
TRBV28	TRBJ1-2	ASSTSEVNYGYT
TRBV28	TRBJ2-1	ASSSTQLSLGEQF